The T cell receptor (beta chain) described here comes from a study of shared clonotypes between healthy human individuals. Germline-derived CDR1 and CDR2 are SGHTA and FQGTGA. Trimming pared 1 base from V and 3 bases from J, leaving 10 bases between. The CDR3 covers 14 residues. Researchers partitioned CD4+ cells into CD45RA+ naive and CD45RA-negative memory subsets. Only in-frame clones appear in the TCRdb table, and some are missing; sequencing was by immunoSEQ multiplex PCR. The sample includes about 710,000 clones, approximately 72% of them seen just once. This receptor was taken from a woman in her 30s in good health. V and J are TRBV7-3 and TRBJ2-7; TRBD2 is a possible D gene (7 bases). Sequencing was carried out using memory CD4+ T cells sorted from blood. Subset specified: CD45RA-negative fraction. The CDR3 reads CASSLKGGDYEQYF. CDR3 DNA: TGTGCCAGCAGCTTAAAAGGGGGGGACTACGAGCAGTACTTC. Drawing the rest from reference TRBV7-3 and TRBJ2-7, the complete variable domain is GAGVSQTPSNKVTEKGKYVELRCDPISGHTALYWYRQSLGQGPEFLIYFQGTGAADDSGLPNDRFFAVRPEGSVSTLKIQRTERGDSAVYLCASSLKGGDYEQYFGPGTRLTVT.